This T cell receptor beta chain is from a study of cytomegalovirus exposure and HLA in healthy donors. General observations from the study: A list of 150 to 200 TCR beta chains associated with cytomegalovirus was given.

In the case of this clone: Antigen specificity is unknown.

Measured with immunoSEQ multiplex PCR; TCRdb has only the in-frame clones, and not every one. The sample contains 100,000 to 150,000 clones, 90% to 97% of which appear only once. The sample taken for sequencing was PBMCs. The TCR comes from a man aged 18 to 29 in good health and CMV-seronegative.

In DNA, the CDR3 is TGTGCCAGCAGCTTAACAGCGGGAGGGTACAATGAGCAGTTCTTC. Its protein is CASSLTAGGYNEQFF. The rearrangement uses TRBV7-3 and TRBJ2-1, with 10 nucleotides matching TRBD2. V trimming: 0 bases; J trimming: 4 bases; junction bases outside the gene matches: 0. The CDR3 sequence is 15 residues long. CDR1 is SGHTA, CDR2 FQGTGA, per germline.